The 11 T cell receptor beta chains below were found in one sample sequenced in a study of T cell changes during pregnancy in multiple sclerosis. Clones were sequenced by immunoSEQ multiplex PCR, and TCRdb holds only the in-frame ones, with some missing. This repertoire shows 35,000 to 45,000 clones, roughly 90% found once; its top ten account for more than 0.55%. Sequenced here: CD4+ T cells from peripheral blood mononuclear cells, sampled before pregnancy. The source of these receptors is a female donor with multiple sclerosis, enrolled in a pregnancy study.

The chain couples TRBV11-2 to TRBJ2-2, with 12 nucleotides matching TRBD2. CDR3 size: 16 residues. Germline values: CDR1 SGHAT, CDR2 FQNNGV. The trim removed 2 bases at V and 4 bases at J, leaving 2 bases unmatched. CDR3 sequence reads: CASSLPSGGATGELFF. The CDR3 nucleotides are TGTGCCAGCAGCTTACCTAGCGGGGGGGCCACCGGGGAGCTGTTTTTT. The whole variable domain, filled in from reference TRBV11-2 and TRBJ2-2, reads EAGVAQSPRYKIIEKRQSVAFWCNPISGHATLYWYQQILGQGPKLLIQFQNNGVVDDSQLPKDRFSAERLKGVDSTLKIQPAKLEDSAVYLCASSLPSGGATGELFFGEGSRLTVL.

This clone was seen a single time. Here the CDR3 reads CASSLDSNTIYF. The CDR3 DNA sequence: TGTGCCAGCAGCTTGGATTCTAACACCATATATTTT. This sequence joins TRBV5-4 and TRBJ1-3; D ambiguous. Germline loops: CDR1 SGHNT, CDR2 YYREEE (reference sequence). The V end was cut by 0 bases, the J end by 7 bases, with 5 bases between. The CDR3 is 12 residues long.

The chain is built from TRBV30 and TRBJ2-7; D is ambiguous. Trimming took off 3 bases at V and 1 base at J, with 4 bases between the two ends. Germline loops: CDR1 GTSNPN, CDR2 SVGIG (reference sequence). The CDR3 covers 11 residues. The CDR3: CAWSVSYEQYF. The CDR3 DNA is TGTGCCTGGAGCGTTTCCTACGAGCAGTACTTC. Using reference TRBV30 and TRBJ2-7 for the parts outside the CDR3, the full variable domain is SQTIHQWPATLVQPVGSPLSLECTVEGTSNPNLYWYRQAAGRGLQLLFYSVGIGQISSEVPQNLSASRPQDRQFILSSKKLLLSDSGFYLCAWSVSYEQYFGPGTRLTVT.

This chain connects TRBV7-2 to TRBJ1-3; perhaps TRBD1 as D (5 bases). This CDR3 has 17 amino acids. The V end lost 3 bases, the J end lost 0 bases, and 15 bases lay between the germline ends. Germline-derived CDR1 and CDR2 are SGHTA and FQGNSA. The CDR3 loop is CASSFVTGGNSGNTIYF. CDR3 in DNA: TGTGCCAGCAGCTTTGTTACGGGGGGAAACTCTGGAAACACCATATATTTT.

The chain couples TRBV7-2 to TRBJ1-5; no clear D. Germline values: CDR1 SGHTA, CDR2 FQGNSA. This CDR3 has 16 amino acids. V was clipped by 1 base and J by 5 bases, with 15 bases between them. The CDR3 is CASSLVSGPIDQPQHF. The CDR3 DNA follows: TGTGCCAGCAGCTTAGTGAGTGGGCCTATCGATCAGCCCCAGCATTTT.

V gene TRBV18 combines with J gene TRBJ2-5, with TRBD1 matching over 8 bases. The germline V gene encodes CDR1 KGHSH and CDR2 LQKENI. The CDR3 is made up of 16 amino acids. The V and J ends lost 0 bases and 2 bases, in that order; junction bases with no gene match: 5. The chain's CDR3 is CASSPPDRAGQETQYF. The CDR3 nucleotides are TGTGCCAGCTCACCACCGGACAGGGCCGGACAAGAGACCCAGTACTTC.

The chain carries TRBV7-8 and TRBJ2-7; TRBD2 is a possible D gene (5 bases). Germline V gene sequence: CDR1 SGHVS, CDR2 FQNEAQ. Trimming shortened V by 0 bases and J by 1 base, and 13 bases separated the two germline ends. The CDR3 has 16 amino acids. CDR3: CASSLARALRSYEQYF. CDR3 sequence (DNA): TGTGCCAGCAGCTTAGCGCGGGCGTTGCGATCCTACGAGCAGTACTTC.

The rearrangement links TRBV5-1 to TRBJ1-6; D possibly corresponds to TRBD1 (5 bases). The ends were cut back, 2 bases at V and 8 bases at J, with 8 bases in the middle. Per germline, CDR1 SGHRS and CDR2 YFSETQ. There are 13 residues in the CDR3. The CDR3 nucleotides are TGCGCCAGCAGCTTTTCCAGGGATTCACCCCTCCACTTT. It translates to CASSFSRDSPLHF.

The chain uses TRBV19 and TRBJ1-2; D is unresolved. CDR3 length equals 13 residues. V was shortened by 5 bases and J by 3 bases, with 10 bases between the two germline ends. CDR1 is LNHDA, CDR2 SQIVND, per germline (reference sequence). CDR3 in amino acids: CASSGTGYYGYTF. Written as DNA, the CDR3 is TGTGCCAGTAGTGGAACGGGATACTATGGCTACACCTTC.

This clone has just a few counts. This rearrangement joins TRBV5-4 to TRBJ2-7, with 10 bases that match TRBD1. After removal of 2 bases from V and 4 bases from J, the junction contained 3 bases not matched to a gene. The CDR3 is made up of 14 amino acids. Germline CDR1 reads SGHNT; CDR2 reads YYREEE (reference sequence). The CDR3 region has the DNA TGTGCCAGCAGCTTCCCGGGACAGGGGTACGAGCAGTACTTC. Its protein is CASSFPGQGYEQYF.

This sequence joins TRBV9 and TRBJ2-3, with 8 bases fitting TRBD1. The CDR3 totals 16 residues. CDR1 and CDR2 from the germline V gene are SGDLS and YYNGEE. The junction had 6 bases not matched to a gene; V was cut back by 1 base and J by 2 bases. The CDR3 sequence is CASSVMQGAITDTQYF. The DNA of the CDR3 is TGTGCCAGCAGCGTAATGCAGGGGGCCATCACAGATACGCAGTATTTT.